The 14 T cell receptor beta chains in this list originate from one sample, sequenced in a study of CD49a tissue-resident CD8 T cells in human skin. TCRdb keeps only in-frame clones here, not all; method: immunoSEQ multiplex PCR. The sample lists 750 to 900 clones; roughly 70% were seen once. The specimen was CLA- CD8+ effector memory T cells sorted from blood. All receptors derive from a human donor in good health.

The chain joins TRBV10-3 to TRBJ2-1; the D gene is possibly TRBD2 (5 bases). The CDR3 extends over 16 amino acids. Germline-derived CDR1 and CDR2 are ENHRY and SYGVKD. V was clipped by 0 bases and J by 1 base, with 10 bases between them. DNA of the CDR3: TGTGCCATCAGTGAGTCGATGGCGGGTTCCTACAATGAGCAGTTCTTC. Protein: CAISESMAGSYNEQFF.

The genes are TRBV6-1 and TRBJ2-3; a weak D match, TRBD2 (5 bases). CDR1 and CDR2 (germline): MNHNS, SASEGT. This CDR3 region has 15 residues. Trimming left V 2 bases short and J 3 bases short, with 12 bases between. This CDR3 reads CASSELRTRTDTQYF. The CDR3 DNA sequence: TGTGCCAGCAGTGAACTTAGGACTCGTACAGATACGCAGTATTTT.

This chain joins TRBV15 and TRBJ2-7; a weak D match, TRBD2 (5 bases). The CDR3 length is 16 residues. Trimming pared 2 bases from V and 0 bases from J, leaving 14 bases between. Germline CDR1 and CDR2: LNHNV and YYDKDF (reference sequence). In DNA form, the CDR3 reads TGTGCCACCAGCAGAAGTAGTGGAGGAAGCTCCTACGAGCAGTACTTC. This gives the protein CATSRSSGGSSYEQYF.

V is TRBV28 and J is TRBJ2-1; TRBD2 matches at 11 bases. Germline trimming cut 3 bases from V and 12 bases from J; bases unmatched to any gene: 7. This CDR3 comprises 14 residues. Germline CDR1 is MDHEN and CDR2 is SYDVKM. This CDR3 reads CASSFGGSGGVQFF. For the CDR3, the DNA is TGTGCCAGCAGTTTCGGGGGTAGCGGGGGGGTGCAGTTCTTC. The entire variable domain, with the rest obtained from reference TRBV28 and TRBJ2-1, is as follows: DVKVTQSSRYLVKRTGEKVFLECVQDMDHENMFWYRQDPGLGLRLIYFSYDVKMKEKGDIPEGYSVSREKKERFSLILESASTNQTSMYLCASSFGGSGGVQFFGPGTRLTVL.

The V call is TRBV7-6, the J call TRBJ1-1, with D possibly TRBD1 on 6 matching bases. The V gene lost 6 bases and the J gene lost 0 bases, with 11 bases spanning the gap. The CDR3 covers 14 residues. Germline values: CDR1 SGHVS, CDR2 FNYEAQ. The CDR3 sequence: CASSPDRMNTEAFF. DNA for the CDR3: TGTGCCAGCAGTCCCGACAGGATGAACACTGAAGCTTTCTTT. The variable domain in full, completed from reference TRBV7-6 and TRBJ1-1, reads GAGVSQSPRYKVTKRGQDVALRCDPISGHVSLYWYRQALGQGPEFLTYFNYEAQQDKSGLPNDRFSAERPEGSISTLTIQRTEQRDSAMYRCASSPDRMNTEAFFGQGTRLTVV.

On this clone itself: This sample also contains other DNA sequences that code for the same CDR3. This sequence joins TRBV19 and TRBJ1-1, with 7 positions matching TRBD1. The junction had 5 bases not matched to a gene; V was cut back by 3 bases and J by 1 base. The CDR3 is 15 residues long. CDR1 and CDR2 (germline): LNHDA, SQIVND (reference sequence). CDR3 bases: TGTGCCAGTAGTATCCCGGGACAGAGGAACACTGAAGCTTTCTTT. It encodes CASSIPGQRNTEAFF.

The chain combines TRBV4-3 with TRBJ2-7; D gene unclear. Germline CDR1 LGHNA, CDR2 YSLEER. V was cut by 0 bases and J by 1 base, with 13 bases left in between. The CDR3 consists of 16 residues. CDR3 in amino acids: CASSQDETRSSYEQYF. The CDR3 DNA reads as TGCGCCAGCAGCCAAGATGAAACGAGGAGTTCCTACGAGCAGTACTTC.

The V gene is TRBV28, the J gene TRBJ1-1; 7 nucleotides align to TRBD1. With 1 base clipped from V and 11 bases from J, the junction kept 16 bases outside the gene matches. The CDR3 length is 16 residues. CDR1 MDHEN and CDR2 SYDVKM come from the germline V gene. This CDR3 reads CASSLLGQYRPRGAFF. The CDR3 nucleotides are TGTGCCAGCAGTTTATTGGGACAGTATCGACCAAGGGGGGCTTTCTTT.

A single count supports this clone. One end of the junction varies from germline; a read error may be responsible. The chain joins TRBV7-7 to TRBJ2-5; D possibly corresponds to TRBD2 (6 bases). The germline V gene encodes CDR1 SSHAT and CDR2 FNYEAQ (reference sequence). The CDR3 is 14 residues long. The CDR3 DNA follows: TGTGCTAGCAGCTTAGCGCTTGGGGGGGAGACCCAGTACTTC. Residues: CASSLALGGETQYF.

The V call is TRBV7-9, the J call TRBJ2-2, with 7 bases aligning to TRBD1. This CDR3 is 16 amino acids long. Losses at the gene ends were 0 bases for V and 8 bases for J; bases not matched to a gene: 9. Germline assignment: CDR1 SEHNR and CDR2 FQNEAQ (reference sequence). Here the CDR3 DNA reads TGTGCCAGCAGCTTAGCTGGACAGGCACGTCCGGGGGAGCTGTTTTTT. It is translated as CASSLAGQARPGELFF.

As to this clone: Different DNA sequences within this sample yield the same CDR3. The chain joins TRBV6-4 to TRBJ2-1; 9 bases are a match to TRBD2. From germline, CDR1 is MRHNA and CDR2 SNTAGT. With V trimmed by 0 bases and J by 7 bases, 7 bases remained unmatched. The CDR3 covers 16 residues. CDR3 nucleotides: TGTGCCAGCAGTGACTCTGGCGGGGGGGATCAAAATGAGCAGTTCTTC. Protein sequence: CASSDSGGGDQNEQFF.

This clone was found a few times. The CDR3 DNA reads as TGTGCCAGCGTATTAGGAGTAGAAGCTTTCTTT. Protein product: CASVLGVEAFF. This sequence joins TRBV7-9 and TRBJ1-1; the D is unclear. Germline-derived CDR1 and CDR2 are SEHNR and FQNEAQ (reference sequence). The CDR3 contains 11 residues. Trimming took off 8 bases at V and 8 bases at J, with 12 bases between the two ends.

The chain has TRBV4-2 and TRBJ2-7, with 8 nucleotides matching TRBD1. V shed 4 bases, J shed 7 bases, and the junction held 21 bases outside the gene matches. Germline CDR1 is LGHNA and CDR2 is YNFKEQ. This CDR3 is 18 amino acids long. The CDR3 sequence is CASSLTREGTGPDGEQYV. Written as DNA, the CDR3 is TGTGCCAGCAGCCTCACAAGGGAAGGGACAGGCCCCGATGGGGAGCAGTACGTC.

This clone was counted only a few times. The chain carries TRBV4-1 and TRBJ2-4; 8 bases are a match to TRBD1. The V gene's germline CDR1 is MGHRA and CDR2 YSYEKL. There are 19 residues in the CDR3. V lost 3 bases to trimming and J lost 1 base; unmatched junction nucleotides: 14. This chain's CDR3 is CASSQETGDLISAKNIQYF. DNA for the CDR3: TGCGCCAGCAGCCAGGAGACAGGGGACTTAATTTCGGCCAAAAACATTCAGTACTTC.